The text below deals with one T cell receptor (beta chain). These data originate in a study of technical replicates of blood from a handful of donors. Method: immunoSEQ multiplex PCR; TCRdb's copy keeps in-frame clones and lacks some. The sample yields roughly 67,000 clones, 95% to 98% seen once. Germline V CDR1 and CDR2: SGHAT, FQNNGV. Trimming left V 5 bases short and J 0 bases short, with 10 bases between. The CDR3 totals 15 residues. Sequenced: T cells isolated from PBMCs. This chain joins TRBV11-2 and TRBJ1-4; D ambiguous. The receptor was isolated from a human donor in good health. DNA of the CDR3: TGTGCCAGCAGCCCCTTAGACTCAACTAATGAAAAACTGTTTTTT. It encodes CASSPLDSTNEKLFF.